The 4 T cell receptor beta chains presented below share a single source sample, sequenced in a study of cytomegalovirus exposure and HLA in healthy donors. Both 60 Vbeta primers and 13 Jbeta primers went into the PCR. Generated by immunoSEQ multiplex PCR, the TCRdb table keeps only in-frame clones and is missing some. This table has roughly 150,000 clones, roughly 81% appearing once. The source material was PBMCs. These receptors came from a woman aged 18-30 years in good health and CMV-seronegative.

CDR3 sequence (DNA): TGTGCCAGCAGCTTAGCGTCAGCGTCCTACGAGCAGTACTTC. Protein product: CASSLASASYEQYF. The V call is TRBV11-2, the J call TRBJ2-7; D not certain. Per germline, CDR1 SGHAT and CDR2 FQNNGV. Trimming cost V 1 base and J 1 base, with 8 bases left between them. There are 14 residues in the CDR3.

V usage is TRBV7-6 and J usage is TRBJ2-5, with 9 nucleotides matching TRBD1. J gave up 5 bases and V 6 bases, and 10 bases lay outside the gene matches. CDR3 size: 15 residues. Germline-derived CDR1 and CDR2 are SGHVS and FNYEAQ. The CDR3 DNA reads TGTGCCAGCAGGTCCGGGACAGGGAGGGAGGAGACCCAGTACTTC. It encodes CASRSGTGREETQYF.

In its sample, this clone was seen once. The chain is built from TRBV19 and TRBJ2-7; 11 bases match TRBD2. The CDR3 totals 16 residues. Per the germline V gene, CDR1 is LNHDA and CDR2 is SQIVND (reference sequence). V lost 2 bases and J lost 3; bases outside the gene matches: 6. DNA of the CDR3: TGTGCCAGTAGTATAAGTGGGACTAGCGGAATCTACGAGCAGTACTTC. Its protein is CASSISGTSGIYEQYF. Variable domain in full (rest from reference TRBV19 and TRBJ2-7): DGGITQSPKYLFRKEGQNVTLSCEQNLNHDAMYWYRQDPGQGLRLIYYSQIVNDFQKGDIAEGYSVSREKKESFPLTVTSAQKNPTAFYLCASSISGTSGIYEQYFGPGTRLTVT.

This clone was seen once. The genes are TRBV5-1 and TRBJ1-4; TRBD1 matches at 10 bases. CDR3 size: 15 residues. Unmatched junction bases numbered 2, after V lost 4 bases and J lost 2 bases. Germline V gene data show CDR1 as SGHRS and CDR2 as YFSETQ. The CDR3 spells CASSADRGTNEKLFF. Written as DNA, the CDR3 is TGCGCCAGCAGCGCGGACAGGGGGACTAATGAAAAACTGTTTTTT.